This paragraph reports one TCR beta chain. This entry belongs to a study of cytomegalovirus exposure and HLA in healthy donors. The V end was cut by 7 bases, the J end by 0 bases, with 13 bases between. This CDR3 contains 15 residues. In germline, CDR1 is LNHNV, CDR2 YYDKDF (reference sequence). PCR involved 60 Vbeta and 13 Jbeta primers. The repertoire was sequenced with immunoSEQ multiplex PCR; TCRdb's copy has only in-frame clones and lacks some. Among 150,000 to 180,000 clones, 79% were seen once, and the ten largest hold around 7.2%. The J gene is TRBJ1-5, the V gene TRBV15, with D possibly being TRBD1 (6 bases). This clonotype was sampled from a man aged 30-40 years in good health and CMV-seropositive. Specimen: PBMCs. CDR3 region: CATTVDRFSNQPQHF. The CDR3 bases are TGTGCCACCACCGTGGACAGATTTAGCAATCAGCCCCAGCATTTT.